Listed here is a single T cell receptor beta chain. Looked up from germline, CDR1 is DFQATT and CDR2 is SNEGSKA (reference sequence). The CDR3 is 12 residues long. Germline trimming cut 6 bases from V and 6 bases from J; bases unmatched to any gene: 4. Researchers made TCR beta libraries by using iRepertoire HTBI primers and running Arm-PCR on CDR3 regions. TCRdb re-called the multiplex PCR reads with MiXCR, one entry per CDR3 protein. The table lists a few hundred thousand distinct CDR3 sequences, approximately 13% of them singletons, with roughly a tenth in the top ten. Time point defined: newly diagnosed GD, antithyroid drugs for less than 3 months. Generation of the TCR library employed RNA extracted from PBMCs. The data were taken from a study of regulatory T cells in long-lasting Graves disease. The data were also submitted as part of a second study, on T cells in Graves' hyperthyroidism and ophthalmopathy.

The specimen was peripheral blood mononuclear cells (PBMCs), collected at new diagnosis, from a patient treated with antithyroid drugs. J is TRBJ2-2 and V is TRBV20-1; TRBD1 aligns across 7 bases. The receptor comes from a man aged 30-40 years with Graves disease. In nucleotides, the CDR3 is TGCAGTGCCACGGGACAGCCCGGGGAGCTGTTTTTT. Translated: CSATGQPGELFF.